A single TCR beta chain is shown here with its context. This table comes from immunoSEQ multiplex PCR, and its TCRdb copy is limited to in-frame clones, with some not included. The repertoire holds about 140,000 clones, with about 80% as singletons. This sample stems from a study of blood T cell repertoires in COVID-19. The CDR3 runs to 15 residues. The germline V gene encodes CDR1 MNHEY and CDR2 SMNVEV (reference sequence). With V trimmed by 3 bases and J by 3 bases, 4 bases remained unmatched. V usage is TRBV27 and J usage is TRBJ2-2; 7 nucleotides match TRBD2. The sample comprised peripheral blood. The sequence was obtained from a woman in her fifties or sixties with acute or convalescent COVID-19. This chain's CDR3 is CASSFTGGDTGELFF. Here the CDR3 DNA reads TGTGCCAGCAGTTTTACGGGAGGTGACACCGGGGAGCTGTTTTTT.